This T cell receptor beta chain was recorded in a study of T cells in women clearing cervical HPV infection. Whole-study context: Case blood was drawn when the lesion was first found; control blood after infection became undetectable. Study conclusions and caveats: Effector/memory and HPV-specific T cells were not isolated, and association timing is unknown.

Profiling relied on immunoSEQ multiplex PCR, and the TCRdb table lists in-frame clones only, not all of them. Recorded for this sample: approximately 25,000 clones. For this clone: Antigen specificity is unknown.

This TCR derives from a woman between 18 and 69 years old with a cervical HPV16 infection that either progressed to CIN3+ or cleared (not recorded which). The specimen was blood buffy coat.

CDR3 bases read: TGCAGTGCTAGTGACCCCTTAGCGGGAGAGTCAGATACG. Protein: CSASDPLAGESDT. The CDR3 as a whole reads CSASDPLAGESDTQYF. This chain joins TRBV20-1 and TRBJ2-3, with TRBD2 identical over 9 bases. The CDR3 end falls 3 residues outside the read, so it is completed with the germline J gene. The germline V gene has CDR1 DFQATT and CDR2 SNEGSKA (reference sequence). The CDR3 consists of 16 residues. The J segment lost 4 bases and the V segment lost 3 bases, leaving 11 bases of the junction unmatched.